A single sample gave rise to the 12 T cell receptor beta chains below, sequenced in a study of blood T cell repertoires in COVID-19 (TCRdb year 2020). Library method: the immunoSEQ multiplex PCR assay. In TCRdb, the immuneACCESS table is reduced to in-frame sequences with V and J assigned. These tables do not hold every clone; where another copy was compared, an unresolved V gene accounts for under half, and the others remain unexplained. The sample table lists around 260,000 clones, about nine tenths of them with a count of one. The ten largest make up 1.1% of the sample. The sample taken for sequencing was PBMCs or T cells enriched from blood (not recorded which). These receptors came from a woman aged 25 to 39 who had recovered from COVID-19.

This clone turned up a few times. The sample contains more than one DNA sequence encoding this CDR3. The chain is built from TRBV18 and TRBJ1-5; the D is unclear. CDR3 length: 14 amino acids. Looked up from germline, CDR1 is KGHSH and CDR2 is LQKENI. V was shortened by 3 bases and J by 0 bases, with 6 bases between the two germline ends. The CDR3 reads CASSPSNSNQPQHF. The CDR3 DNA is TGTGCCAGCTCACCTAGTAATAGCAATCAGCCCCAGCATTTT. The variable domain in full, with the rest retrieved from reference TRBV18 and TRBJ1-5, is NAGVMQNPRHLVRRRGQEARLRCSPMKGHSHVYWYRQLPEEGLKFMVYLQKENIIDESGMPKERFSAEFPKEGPSILRIQQVVRGDSAAYFCASSPSNSNQPQHFGDGTRLSIL.

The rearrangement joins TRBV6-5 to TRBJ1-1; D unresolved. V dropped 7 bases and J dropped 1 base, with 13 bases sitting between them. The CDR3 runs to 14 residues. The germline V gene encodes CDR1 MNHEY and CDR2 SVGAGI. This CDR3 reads CASTERRENTEAFF. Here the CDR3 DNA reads TGTGCCAGCACCGAAAGGAGGGAGAACACTGAAGCTTTCTTT.

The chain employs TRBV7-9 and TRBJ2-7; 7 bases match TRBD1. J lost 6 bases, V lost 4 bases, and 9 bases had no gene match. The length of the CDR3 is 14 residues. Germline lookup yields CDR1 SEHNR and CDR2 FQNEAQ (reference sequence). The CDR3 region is CASSSQKGAGEQYF. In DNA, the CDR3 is TGTGCCAGCAGCTCGCAAAAGGGGGCAGGCGAGCAGTACTTC.

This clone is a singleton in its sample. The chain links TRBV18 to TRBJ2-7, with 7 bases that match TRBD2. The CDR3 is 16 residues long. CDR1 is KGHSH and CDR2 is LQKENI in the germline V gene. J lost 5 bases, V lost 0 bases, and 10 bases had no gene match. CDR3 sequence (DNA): TGTGCCAGCTCACCACCGGGGGGTGACGGGAGGAACGAGCAGTACTTC. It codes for CASSPPGGDGRNEQYF.

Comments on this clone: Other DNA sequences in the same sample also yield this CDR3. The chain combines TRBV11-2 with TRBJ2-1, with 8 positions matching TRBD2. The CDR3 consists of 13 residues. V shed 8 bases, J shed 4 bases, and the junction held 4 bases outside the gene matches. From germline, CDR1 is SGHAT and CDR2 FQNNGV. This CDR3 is CASSLAGYNEQFF. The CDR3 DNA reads TGTGCCAGCTCCCTAGCGGGTTACAATGAGCAGTTCTTC.

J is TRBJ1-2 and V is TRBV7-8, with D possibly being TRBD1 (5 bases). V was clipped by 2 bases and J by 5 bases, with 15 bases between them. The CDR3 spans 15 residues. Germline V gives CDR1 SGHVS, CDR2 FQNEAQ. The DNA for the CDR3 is TGTGCCAGCAGCTTATCGAGGGGCGCGGGATATGGCTACACCTTC. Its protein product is CASSLSRGAGYGYTF.

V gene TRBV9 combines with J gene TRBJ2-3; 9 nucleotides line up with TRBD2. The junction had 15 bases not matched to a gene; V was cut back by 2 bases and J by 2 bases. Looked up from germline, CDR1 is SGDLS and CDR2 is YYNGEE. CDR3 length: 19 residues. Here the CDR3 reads CASSVRYFAGGRHTDTQYF. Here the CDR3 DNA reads TGTGCCAGCAGCGTTCGTTATTTCGCGGGAGGGAGGCACACAGATACGCAGTATTTT.

The CDR3 nucleotides read TGTGCCTGGAGTAGGGAGGCCACTGAAGCTTTCTTT. Protein: CAWSREATEAFF. This chain joins TRBV30 and TRBJ1-1; no reliable D call. From germline, CDR1 is GTSNPN and CDR2 SVGIG (reference sequence). V dropped 2 bases and J dropped 4 bases, with 8 bases sitting between them. This CDR3 has 12 amino acids. Complete variable domain (other parts from reference TRBV30 and TRBJ1-1): SQTIHQWPATLVQPVGSPLSLECTVEGTSNPNLYWYRQAAGRGLQLLFYSVGIGQISSEVPQNLSASRPQDRQFILSSKKLLLSDSGFYLCAWSREATEAFFGQGTRLTVV.

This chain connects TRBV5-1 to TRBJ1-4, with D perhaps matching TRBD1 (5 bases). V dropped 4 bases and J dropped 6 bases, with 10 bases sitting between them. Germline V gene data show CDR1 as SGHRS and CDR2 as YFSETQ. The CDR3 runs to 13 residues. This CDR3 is CASSTDRHEKLFF. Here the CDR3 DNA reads TGCGCCAGCAGCACCGACAGACATGAAAAACTGTTTTTT.

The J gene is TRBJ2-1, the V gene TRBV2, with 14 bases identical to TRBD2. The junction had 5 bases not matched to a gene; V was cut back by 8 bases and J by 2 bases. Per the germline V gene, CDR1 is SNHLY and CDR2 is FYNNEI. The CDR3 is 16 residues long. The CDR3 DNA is TGTGCCAGCTCCGGGACTAGCGGGAGAACCTACAATGAGCAGTTCTTC. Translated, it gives CASSGTSGRTYNEQFF. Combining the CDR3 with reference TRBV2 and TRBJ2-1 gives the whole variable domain EPEVTQTPSHQVTQMGQEVILRCVPISNHLYFYWYRQILGQKVEFLVSFYNNEISEKSEIFDDQFSVERPDGSNFTLKIRSTKLEDSAMYFCASSGTSGRTYNEQFFGPGTRLTVL.

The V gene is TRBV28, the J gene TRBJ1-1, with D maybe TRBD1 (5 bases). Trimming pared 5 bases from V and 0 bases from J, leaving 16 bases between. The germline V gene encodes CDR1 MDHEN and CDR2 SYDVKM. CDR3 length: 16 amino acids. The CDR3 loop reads CASSPGDRRLNTEAFF. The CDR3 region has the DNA TGTGCCAGCAGTCCCGGAGACAGAAGATTGAACACTGAAGCTTTCTTT.

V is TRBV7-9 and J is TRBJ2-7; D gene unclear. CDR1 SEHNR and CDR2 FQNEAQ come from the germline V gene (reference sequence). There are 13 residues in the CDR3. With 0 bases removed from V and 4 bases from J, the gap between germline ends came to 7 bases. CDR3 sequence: CASSLASQYEQYF. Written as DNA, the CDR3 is TGTGCCAGCAGCTTAGCGAGTCAATACGAGCAGTACTTC.